This T cell receptor beta chain comes out of a study of T-cell reconstitution after alpha-beta-depleted transplantation in children. With V trimmed by 6 bases and J by 2 bases, 6 bases remained unmatched. CDR3 length equals 16 residues. Construction of the TCRbeta library involved unique molecular identifiers. TCRdb ran MiXCR on the PCR reads and lists one entry per CDR3 protein. The sample contains about 980,000 distinct CDR3 sequences, under 30% of which appear only once. The TCR sequence derives from a boy in the first two years of life who had a stem cell transplant for SCID, so the T cells may come from the graft donor. Sequencing was performed on PBMCs, mostly from graft donor cells, taken 360 days after TCRalphabeta/CD19-depleted stem cell transplant. The chain carries TRBV12-3 or TRBV12-4 and TRBJ2-4; 11 nucleotides align to TRBD1. CDR3 loop: CASSPGQGATKNIQYF. Written as DNA, the CDR3 is TGTGCCAGCAGCCCCGGACAGGGGGCAACCAAAAACATTCAGTACTTC.